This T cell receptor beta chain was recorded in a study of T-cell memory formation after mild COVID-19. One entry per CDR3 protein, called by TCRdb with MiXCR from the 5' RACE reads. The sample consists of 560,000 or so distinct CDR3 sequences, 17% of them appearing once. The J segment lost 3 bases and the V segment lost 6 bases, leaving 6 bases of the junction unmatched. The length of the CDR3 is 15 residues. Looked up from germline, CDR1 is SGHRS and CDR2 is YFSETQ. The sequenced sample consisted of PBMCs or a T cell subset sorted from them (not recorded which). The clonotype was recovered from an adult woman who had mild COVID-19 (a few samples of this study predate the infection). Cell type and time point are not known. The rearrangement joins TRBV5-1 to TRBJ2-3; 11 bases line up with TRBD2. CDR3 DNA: TGCGCCAGCACCACTACTAGCGGGGGTACAGATACGCAGTATTTT. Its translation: CASTTTSGGTDTQYF.